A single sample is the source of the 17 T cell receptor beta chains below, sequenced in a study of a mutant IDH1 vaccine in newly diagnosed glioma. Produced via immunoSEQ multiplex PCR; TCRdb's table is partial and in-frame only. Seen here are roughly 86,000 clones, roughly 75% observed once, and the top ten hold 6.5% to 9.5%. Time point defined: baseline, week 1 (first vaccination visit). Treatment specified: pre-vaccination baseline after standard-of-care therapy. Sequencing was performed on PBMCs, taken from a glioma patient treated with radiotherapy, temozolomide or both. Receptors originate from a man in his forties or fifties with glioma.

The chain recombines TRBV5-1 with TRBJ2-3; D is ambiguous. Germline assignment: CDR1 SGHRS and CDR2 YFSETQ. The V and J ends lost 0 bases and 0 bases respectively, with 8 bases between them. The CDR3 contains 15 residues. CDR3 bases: TGCGCCAGCAGCTTGGAAGCCTCTAGCACAGATACGCAGTATTTT. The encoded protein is CASSLEASSTDTQYF.

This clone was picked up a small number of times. This chain's CDR3 is CASSYTGGQPQHF. CDR3 DNA: TGTGCCAGCAGTTACACGGGAGGTCAGCCCCAGCATTTT. The rearrangement links TRBV6-6 to TRBJ1-5; D ambiguous. There are 13 residues in the CDR3. V was pared by 2 bases and J by 6 bases, with 8 bases between. Looked up from germline, CDR1 is MNHNY and CDR2 is SVGAGI (reference sequence).

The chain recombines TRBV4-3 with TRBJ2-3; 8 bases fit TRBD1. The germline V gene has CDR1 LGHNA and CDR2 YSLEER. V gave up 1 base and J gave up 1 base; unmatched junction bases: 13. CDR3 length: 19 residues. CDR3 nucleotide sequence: TGCGCCAGCAGCCAAGGGAGCCTTTGGGGGACAGGTGGCACAGATACGCAGTATTTT. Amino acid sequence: CASSQGSLWGTGGTDTQYF.

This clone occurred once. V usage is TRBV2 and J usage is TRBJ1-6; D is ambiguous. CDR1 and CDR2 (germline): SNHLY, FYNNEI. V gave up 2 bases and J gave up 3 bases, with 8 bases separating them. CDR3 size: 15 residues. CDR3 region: CASSESGVYNSPLHF. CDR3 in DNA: TGTGCCAGCAGTGAAAGCGGGGTCTATAATTCACCCCTCCACTTT.

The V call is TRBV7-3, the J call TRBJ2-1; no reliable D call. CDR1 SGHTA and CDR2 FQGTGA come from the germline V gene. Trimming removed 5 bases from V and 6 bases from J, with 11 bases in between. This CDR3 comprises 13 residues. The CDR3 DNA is TGTGCCAGCAGCCCGACTTCGGGCAATGAGCAGTTCTTC. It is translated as CASSPTSGNEQFF.

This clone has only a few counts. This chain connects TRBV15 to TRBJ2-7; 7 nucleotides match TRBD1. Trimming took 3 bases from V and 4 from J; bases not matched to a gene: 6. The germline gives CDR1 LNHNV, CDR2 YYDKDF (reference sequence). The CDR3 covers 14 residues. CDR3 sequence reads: CATSSPQGIYEQYF. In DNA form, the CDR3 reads TGTGCCACCAGCAGCCCACAGGGGATTTACGAGCAGTACTTC.

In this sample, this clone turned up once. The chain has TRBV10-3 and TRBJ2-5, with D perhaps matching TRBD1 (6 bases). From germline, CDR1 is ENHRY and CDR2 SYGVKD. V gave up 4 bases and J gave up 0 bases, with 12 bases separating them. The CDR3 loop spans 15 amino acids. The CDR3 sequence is CAISVSDSNQETQYF. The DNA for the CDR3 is TGTGCCATCAGTGTGTCGGACAGCAACCAAGAGACCCAGTACTTC.

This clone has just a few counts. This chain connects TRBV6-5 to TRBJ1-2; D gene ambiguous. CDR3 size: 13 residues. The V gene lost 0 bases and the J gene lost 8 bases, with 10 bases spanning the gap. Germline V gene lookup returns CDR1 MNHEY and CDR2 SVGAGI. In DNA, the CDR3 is TGTGCCAGCAGTTACTCTGGAGGAAGAGGCTACACCTTC. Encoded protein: CASSYSGGRGYTF.

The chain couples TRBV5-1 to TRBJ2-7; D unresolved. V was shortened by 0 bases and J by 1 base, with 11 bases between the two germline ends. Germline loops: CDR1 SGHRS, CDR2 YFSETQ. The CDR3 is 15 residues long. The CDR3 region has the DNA TGCGCCAGCAGCTTGGCGGGTACAGTTTCCTACGAGCAGTACTTC. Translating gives CASSLAGTVSYEQYF.

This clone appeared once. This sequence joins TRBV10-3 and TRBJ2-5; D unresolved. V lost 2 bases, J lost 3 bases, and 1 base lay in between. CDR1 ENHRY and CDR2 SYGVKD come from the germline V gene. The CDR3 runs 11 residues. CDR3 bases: TGTGCCATCAGTGAGAAAGAGACCCAGTACTTC. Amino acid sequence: CAISEKETQYF.

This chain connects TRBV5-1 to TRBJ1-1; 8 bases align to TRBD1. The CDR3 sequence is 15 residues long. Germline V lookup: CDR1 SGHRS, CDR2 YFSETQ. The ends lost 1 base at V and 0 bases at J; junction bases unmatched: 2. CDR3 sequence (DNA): TGCGCCAGCAGCTTGAGGGACAGGTTGAACACTGAAGCTTTCTTT. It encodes CASSLRDRLNTEAFF.

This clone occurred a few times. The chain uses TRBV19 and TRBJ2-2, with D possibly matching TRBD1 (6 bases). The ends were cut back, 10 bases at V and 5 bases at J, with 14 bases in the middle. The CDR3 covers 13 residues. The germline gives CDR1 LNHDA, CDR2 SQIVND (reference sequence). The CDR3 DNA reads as TGTGCCACCCAACAGGGATGGACCGGGGAGCTGTTTTTT. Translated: CATQQGWTGELFF.

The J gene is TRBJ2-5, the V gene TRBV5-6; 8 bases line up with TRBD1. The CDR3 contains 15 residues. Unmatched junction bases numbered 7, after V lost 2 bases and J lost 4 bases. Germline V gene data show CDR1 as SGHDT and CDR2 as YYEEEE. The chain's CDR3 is CASSFGDRRGETQYF. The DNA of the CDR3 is TGTGCCAGCAGCTTTGGGGACAGGAGGGGAGAGACCCAGTACTTC.

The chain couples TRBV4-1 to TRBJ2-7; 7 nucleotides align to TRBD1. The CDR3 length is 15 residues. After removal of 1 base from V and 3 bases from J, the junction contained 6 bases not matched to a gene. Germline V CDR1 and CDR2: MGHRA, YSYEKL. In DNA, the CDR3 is TGCGCCAGCAGCCAAGTAGAGACAGGGAACTACGAGCAGTACTTC. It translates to CASSQVETGNYEQYF.

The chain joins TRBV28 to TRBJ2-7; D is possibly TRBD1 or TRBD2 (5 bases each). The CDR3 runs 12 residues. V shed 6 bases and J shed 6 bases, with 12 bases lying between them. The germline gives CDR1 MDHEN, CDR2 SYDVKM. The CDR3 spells CASRGTLVEQYF. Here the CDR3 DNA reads TGTGCCAGCAGAGGGACCTTGGTCGAGCAGTACTTC.

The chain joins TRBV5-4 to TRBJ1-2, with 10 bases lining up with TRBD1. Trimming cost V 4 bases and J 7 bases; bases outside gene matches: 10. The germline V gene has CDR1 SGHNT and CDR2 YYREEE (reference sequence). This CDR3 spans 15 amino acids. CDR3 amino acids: CASSRRETGGLGYTF. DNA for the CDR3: TGTGCCAGCAGCCGTCGGGAGACAGGGGGCCTTGGCTACACCTTC.

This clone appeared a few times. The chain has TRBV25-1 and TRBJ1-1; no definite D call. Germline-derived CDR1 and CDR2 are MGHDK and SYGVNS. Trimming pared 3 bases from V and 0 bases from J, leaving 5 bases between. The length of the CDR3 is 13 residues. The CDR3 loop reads CASSDLMNTEAFF. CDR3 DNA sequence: TGTGCCAGCAGTGACCTCATGAACACTGAAGCTTTCTTT.